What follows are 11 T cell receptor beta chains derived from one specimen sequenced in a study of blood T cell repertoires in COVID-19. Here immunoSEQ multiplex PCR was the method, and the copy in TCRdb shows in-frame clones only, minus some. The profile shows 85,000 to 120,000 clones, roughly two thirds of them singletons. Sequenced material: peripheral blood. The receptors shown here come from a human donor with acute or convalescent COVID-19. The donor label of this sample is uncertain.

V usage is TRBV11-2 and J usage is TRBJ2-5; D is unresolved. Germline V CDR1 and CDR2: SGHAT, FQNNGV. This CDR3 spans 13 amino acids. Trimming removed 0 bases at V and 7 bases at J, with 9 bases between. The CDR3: CASSLELAGTQYF. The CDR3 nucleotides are TGTGCCAGCAGCTTAGAGTTGGCTGGGACCCAGTACTTC.

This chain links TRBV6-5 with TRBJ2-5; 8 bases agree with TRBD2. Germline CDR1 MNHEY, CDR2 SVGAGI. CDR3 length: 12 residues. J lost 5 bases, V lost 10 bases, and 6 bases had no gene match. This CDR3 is CATMRGEETQYF. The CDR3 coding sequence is TGTGCCACTATGCGGGGGGAGGAGACCCAGTACTTC.

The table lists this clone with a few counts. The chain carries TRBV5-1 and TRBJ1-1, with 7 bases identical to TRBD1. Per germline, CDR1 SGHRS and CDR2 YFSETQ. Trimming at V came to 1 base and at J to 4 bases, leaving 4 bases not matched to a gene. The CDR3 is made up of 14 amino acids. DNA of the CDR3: TGCGCCAGCAGCTTGACAGGGGAGGCCACTGAAGCTTTCTTT. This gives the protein CASSLTGEATEAFF.

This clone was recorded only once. The chain's CDR3 is CASSEVVGAGEGKLFF. The CDR3 nucleotides are TGTGCCAGCAGTGAAGTGGTGGGGGCAGGCGAGGGGAAACTGTTTTTT. The rearrangement joins TRBV6-1 to TRBJ1-4, with D perhaps TRBD1 (6 bases). Germline V gene data show CDR1 as MNHNS and CDR2 as SASEGT. The CDR3 has 16 residues. Trimming removed 1 base at V and 11 bases at J, with 20 bases between.

The CDR3 DNA follows: TGTGCCAGCAGTGAACGTGAGCAGCGGGGTAGCACAGATACGCAGTATTTT. Amino acid sequence: CASSEREQRGSTDTQYF. The chain is built from TRBV6-1 and TRBJ2-3, with 7 bases matching TRBD2. This CDR3 comprises 17 residues. CDR1 is MNHNS and CDR2 is SASEGT in the germline V gene. With V trimmed by 2 bases and J by 0 bases, 8 bases remained unmatched.

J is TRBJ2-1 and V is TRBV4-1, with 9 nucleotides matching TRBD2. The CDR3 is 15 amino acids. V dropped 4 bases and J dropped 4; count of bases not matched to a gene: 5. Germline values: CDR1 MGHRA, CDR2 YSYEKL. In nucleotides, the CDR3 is TGCGCCAGCAGCCGGAGCAGCGGGGGGTACAATGAGCAGTTCTTC. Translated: CASSRSSGGYNEQFF.

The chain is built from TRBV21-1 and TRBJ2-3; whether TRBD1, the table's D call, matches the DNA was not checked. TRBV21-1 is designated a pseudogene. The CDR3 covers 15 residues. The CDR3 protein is CASSKGGQGSDTQYF. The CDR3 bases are TGTGCCAGCAGCAAGGGGGGACAGGGGTCAGATACGCAGTATTTT.

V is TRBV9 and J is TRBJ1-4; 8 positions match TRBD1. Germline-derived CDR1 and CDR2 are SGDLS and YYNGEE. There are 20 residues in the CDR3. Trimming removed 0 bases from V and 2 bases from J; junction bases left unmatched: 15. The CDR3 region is CASSVATRGQEGFTNEKLFF. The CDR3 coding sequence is TGTGCCAGCAGCGTAGCTACTAGGGGACAGGAGGGGTTTACTAATGAAAAACTGTTTTTT.

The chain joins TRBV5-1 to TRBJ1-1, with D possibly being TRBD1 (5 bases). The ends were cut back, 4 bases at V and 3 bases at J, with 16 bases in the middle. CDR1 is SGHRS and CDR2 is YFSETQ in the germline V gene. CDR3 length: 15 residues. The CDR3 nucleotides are TGCGCCAGCAGCCCCAGGGTCGGGTTTGACACTGAAGCTTTCTTT. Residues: CASSPRVGFDTEAFF.

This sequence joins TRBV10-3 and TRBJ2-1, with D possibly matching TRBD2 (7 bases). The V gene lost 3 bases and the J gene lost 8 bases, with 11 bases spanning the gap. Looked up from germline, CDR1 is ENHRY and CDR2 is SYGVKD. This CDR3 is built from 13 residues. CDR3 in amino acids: CAISEWEGDEQFF. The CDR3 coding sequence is TGTGCCATCAGTGAATGGGAGGGGGATGAGCAGTTCTTC.

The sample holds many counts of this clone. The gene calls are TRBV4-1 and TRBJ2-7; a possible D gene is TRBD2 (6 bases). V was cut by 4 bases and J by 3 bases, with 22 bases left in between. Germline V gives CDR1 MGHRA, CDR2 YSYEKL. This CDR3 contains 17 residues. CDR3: CASSPGLLHGPFYEQYF. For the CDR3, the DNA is TGCGCCAGCAGCCCGGGACTTCTACACGGCCCTTTCTACGAGCAGTACTTC.